This T cell receptor beta chain came from a study of beta chain features in type 1 diabetes. In the study overall: Regarding age, gender and cell yields, patients proved similar to healthy donors. Overall study findings and caveats: TCRB CDR3 length was moderately but significantly reduced in all four CD4+ subsets of Type 1 diabetes patients. VDJ junctions from patients with type 1 diabetes contained fewer insertions and more deletions.

Note on this clone: Its specificity is not known.

Germline CDR1 reads LGHNA; CDR2 reads YNFKEQ. The V gene lost 5 bases and the J gene lost 1 base, with 8 bases spanning the gap. The CDR3 is 13 amino acids. CD45RO/CCR7/CD25/CD127/CD95/CD27 sorting isolated CD4+ naive, central memory, regulatory and stem cell-like memory cells. Populations isolated by sorting all had purity greater than 95%. All of the isolated RNA was reverse transcribed, so expressed TCRB transcripts were sequenced. Sequencing used immunoSEQ multiplex PCR; TCRdb keeps in-frame clones, though not all of them. Among around 240,000 clones listed, roughly 17% were seen once. The clonotype was recovered from a man aged 25-45 years with type 1 diabetes. The sequencing input was naive CD4+ T cells from blood. The V and J genes are TRBV4-2 and TRBJ1-1, with a possible D match to TRBD1 (6 bases). CDR3 in DNA: TGTGCCAGCAGCTCGACAGGGAACACTGAAGCTTTCTTT. Encoded protein: CASSSTGNTEAFF.